This T cell receptor (beta chain) originates from a study of post-analysis software for immune sequencing data (dated by TCRdb to about 2015). About the investigation overall: Recorded disease courses included relapsing-remitting, secondary progressive and progressive-relapsing multiple sclerosis, with some patients lacking subtype annotation. A subset of samples was prepared in parallel using single-end sample barcoding, then pooled and co-amplified after Illumina adapter ligation. The patient repertoires were compared against roughly 12 previously published healthy control repertoires obtained from donors aged roughly 6 to 28 years.

The germline V gene (reference sequence) sets CDR1 to LGHDT and CDR2 to YNNKEL. V and J lose 4 bases and 6 bases, and a span of 16 bases separates them. The CDR3 runs 15 amino acids, cysteine and phenylalanine included. Only the CDR3 portion is preserved as DNA: 45 bases, with reading frame beginning at the first base. General study outcomes and caveats: The multiple sclerosis patient group was slightly younger than the control group. Significantly higher frequencies in patients than in controls were found for five or six TRBV segments, including TRBV5-6, TRBV5-1 and TRBV20-1. Normalized Chao1 diversity was significantly lower in multiple sclerosis patients than controls, suggesting substantial peripheral T-cell clonal expansion. When samples were clustered directly using the F measure, samples prepared in the same batch co-clustered strongly, which prompted a batch-effect correction.

This clonotype was found a few times. The antigen it recognizes is unknown. One base away there is no much larger clone; base qualities are not given. To demonstrate the VDJtools post-analysis software, the study profiled TCR beta repertoires from the peripheral blood of around 13 young patients with multiple sclerosis. Multiple sclerosis patients were children and adolescents aged about 6 to 15 years. The library was obtained by PCR. Sequencing was performed on an Illumina HiSeq 2500. Unique molecular identifiers were incorporated into TCR beta cDNA libraries to reduce PCR and sequencing biases. Some 500,000 cDNA molecules were obtained per 1 to 10 million input T cells, so each molecule approximated one T cell. Patient libraries were prepared and sequenced with the same protocol used for the earlier healthy control dataset. Samples belonging to the same batch were prepared together, multiplexed and sequenced on a shared HiSeq lane. Turning to the authors' computational methods: MIGEC was used to process the raw barcoded reads, and molecular identifier groups with only a single read were discarded before consensus assembly and CDR3 extraction. VDJtools was used for post-analysis of the clonotype tables, and diversity was normalized by down-sampling every dataset to the size of the smallest sample. To correct batch-related cross-sample contamination, repertoire overlap clustering matched CDR3 amino acid sequences but not nucleotide sequences. TCRdb handled the public reads itself, with Q25 trimming in fastp and clone calling in MiXCR, and kept productive beta chains. Each entry merges the rows of one CDR3 protein and shows their most common DNA and genes. None of the V and J calls come from the authors' own analysis; TCRdb made them. In all, the sample holds approximately 400,000 distinct CDR3 sequences, and roughly 38% of those were seen once. Roughly 12% of the sample is taken by the ten largest.

This clonotype was sampled from a girl aged 10 to 17 with multiple sclerosis. The rearrangement combines TRBV3-1 with TRBJ2-1; TRBD2 is perhaps the D gene, given 5 matching bases. Sequenced material: blood. The DNA sequence reads TGTGCCAGCAGCCTCGCCGGAGCTGCGGGCAATGAGCAGTTCTTC. It is translated as CASSLAGAAGNEQFF.